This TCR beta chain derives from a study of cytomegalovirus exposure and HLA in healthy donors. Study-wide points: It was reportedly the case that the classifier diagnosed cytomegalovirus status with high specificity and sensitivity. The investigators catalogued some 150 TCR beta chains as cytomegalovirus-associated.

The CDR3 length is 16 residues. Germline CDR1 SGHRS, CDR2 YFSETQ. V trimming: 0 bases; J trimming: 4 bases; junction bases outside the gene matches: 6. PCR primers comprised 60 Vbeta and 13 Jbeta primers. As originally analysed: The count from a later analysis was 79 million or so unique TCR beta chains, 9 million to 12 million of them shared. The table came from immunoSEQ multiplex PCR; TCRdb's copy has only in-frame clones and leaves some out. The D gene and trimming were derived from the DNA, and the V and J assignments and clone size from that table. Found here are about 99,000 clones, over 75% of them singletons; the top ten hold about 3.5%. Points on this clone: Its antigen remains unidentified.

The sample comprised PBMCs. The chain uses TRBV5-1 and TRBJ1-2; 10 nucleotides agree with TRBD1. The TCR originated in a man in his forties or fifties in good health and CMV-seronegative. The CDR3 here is CASSLVGTGDGYGYTF. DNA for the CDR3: TGCGCCAGCAGCTTGGTCGGGACAGGGGATGGCTATGGCTACACCTTC.